This T cell receptor (beta chain) was sequenced for a study of blood T cell repertoires in COVID-19. The CDR3 spans 15 residues. From germline, CDR1 is SGDLS and CDR2 YYNGEE. V was pared by 6 bases and J by 0 bases, with 13 bases between. Produced via immunoSEQ multiplex PCR; TCRdb's table is partial and in-frame only. The sample has roughly 410,000 clones, 89% seen once. The sample consisted of peripheral blood. This chain connects TRBV9 to TRBJ1-3, with D tentatively TRBD1 (6 bases). This clonotype was sampled from a woman in her thirties or forties with COVID-19, enrolled during active disease. In DNA form, the CDR3 reads TGTGCCAGCAACAAACAGGGCGACTCTGGAAACACCATATATTTT. Translating it yields CASNKQGDSGNTIYF.